This record covers a single TCR beta chain. Antigen specificity is unknown. This record belongs to a study of identical twins. Study-wide results and limits: Memory repertoires lacked the insertion deficit that abundant cord blood beta clonotypes showed.

Template switching added a universal primer binding site, and final cDNA carried unique molecular identifiers. Using its own MiXCR run on the 5' RACE reads, TCRdb lists one record per CDR3 protein. The sample lists about 490,000 distinct CDR3 sequences, approximately 14% occurring once. CDR1 is DFQATT and CDR2 is SNEGSKA in the germline V gene (reference sequence). V shed 3 bases and J shed 3 bases, with 29 bases lying between them. CDR3 length: 19 residues. These data were also reused for a study on yellow fever vaccine responses in identical twins.

This receptor was obtained from a woman in her late teens or twenties in good health. The chain has TRBV20-1 and TRBJ1-2, with D perhaps matching TRBD1 (6 bases). Specimen: CD4+ T cells sorted from blood. The CDR3 coding sequence is TGCAGTGCTAGGTTTCCCTTGGCGCGGACAGCCACACGAGACTATGGCTACACCTTC. Its translation: CSARFPLARTATRDYGYTF.